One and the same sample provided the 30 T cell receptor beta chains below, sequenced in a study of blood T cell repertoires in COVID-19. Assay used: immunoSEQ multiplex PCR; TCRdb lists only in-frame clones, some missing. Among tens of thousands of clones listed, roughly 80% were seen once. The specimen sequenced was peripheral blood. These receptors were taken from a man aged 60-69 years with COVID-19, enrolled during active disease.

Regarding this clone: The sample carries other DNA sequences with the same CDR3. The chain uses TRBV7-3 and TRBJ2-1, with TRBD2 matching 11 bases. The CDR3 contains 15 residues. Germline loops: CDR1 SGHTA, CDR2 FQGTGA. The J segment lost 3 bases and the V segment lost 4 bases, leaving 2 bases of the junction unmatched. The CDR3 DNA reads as TGTGCCAGCAGCTCACTAGCGGGGGTCTACAATGAGCAGTTCTTC. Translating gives CASSSLAGVYNEQFF.

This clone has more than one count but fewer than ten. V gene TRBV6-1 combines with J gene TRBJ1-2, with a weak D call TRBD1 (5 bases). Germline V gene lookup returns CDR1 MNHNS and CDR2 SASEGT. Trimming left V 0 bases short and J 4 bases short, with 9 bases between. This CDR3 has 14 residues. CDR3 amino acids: CASSEAQGTYGYTF. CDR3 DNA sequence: TGTGCCAGCAGTGAAGCGCAGGGAACCTATGGCTACACCTTC.

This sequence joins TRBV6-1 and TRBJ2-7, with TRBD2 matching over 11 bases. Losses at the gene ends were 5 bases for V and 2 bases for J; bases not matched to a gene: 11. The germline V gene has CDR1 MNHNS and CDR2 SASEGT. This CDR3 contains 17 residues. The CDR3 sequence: CASSKGLAGHRTYEQYF. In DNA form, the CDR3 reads TGTGCCAGCAGTAAAGGACTAGCGGGCCACCGCACCTACGAGCAGTACTTC.

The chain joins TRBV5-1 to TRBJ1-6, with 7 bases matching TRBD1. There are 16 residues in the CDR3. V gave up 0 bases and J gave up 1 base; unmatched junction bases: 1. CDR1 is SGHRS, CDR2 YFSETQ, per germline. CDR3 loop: CASSLAGGSYNSPLHF. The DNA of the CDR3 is TGCGCCAGCAGCTTGGCAGGGGGATCCTATAATTCACCCCTCCACTTT. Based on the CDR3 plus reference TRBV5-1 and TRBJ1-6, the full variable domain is KAGVTQTPRYLIKTRGQQVTLSCSPISGHRSVSWYQQTPGQGLQFLFEYFSETQRNKGNFPGRFSGRQFSNSRSEMNVSTLELGDSALYLCASSLAGGSYNSPLHFGNGTRLTVT.

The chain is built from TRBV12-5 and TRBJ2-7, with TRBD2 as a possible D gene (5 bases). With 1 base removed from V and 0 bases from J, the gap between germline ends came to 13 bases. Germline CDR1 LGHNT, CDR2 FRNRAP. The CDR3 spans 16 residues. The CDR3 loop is CASGLAFPGTSYEQYF. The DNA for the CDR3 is TGTGCTAGTGGTTTGGCGTTTCCGGGAACCTCCTACGAGCAGTACTTC.

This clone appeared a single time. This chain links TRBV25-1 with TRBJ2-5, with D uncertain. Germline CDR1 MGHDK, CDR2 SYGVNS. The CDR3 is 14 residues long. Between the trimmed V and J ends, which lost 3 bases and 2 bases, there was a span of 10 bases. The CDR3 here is CASSDRLVQETQYF. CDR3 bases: TGTGCCAGCAGTGACCGATTAGTACAAGAGACCCAGTACTTC.

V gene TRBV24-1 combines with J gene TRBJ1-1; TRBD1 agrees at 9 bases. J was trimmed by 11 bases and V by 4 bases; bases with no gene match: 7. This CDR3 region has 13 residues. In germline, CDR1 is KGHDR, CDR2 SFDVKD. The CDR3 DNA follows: TGTGCCACCAGTGAACCAGGGACAGGGAGGGCTTTCTTT. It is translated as CATSEPGTGRAFF.

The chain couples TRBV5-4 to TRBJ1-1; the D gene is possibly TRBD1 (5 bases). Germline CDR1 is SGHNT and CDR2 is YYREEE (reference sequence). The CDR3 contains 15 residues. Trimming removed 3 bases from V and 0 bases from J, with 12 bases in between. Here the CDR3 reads CASSSGLLMNTEAFF. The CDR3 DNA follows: TGTGCCAGCAGCTCGGGACTTCTCATGAACACTGAAGCTTTCTTT.

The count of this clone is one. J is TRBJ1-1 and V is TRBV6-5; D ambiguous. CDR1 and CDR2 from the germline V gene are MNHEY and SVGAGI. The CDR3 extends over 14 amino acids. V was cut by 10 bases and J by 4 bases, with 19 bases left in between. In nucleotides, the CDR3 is TGTGCCACCCACCCGGACGGGGAGATCACTGAAGCTTTCTTT. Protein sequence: CATHPDGEITEAFF.

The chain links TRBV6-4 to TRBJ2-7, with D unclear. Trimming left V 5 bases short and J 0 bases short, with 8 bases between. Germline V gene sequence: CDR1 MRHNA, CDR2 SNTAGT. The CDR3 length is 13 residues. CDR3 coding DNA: TGTGCCAGCAGTACAGAGAGCTCCTACGAGCAGTACTTC. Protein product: CASSTESSYEQYF.

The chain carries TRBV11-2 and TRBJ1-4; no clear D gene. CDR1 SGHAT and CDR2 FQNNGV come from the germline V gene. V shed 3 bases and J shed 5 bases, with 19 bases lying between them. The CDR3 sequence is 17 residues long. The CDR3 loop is CASSLPISLGGNEKLFF. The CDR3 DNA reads TGTGCCAGCAGCTTGCCCATTTCGTTGGGAGGAAATGAAAAACTGTTTTTT.

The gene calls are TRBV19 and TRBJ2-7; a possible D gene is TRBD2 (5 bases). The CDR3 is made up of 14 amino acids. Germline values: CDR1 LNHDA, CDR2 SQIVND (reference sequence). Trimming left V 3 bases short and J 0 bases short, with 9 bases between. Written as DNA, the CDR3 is TGTGCCAGTAGTATGTCTAGCAGCTCCTACGAGCAGTACTTC. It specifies CASSMSSSSYEQYF.

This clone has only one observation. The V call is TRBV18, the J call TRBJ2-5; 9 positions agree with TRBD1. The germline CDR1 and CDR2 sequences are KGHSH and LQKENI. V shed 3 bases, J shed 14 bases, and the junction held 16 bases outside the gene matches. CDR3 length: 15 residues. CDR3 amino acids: CASSPRQGGSGGAYF. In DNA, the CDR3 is TGTGCCAGCTCACCGAGACAGGGGGGTAGCGGAGGAGCTTACTTC.

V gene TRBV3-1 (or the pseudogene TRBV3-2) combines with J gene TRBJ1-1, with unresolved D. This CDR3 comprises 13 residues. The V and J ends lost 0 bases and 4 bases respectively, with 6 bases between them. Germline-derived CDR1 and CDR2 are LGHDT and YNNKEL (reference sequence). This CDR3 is CASSQDGVTEAFF. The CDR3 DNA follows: TGTGCCAGCAGCCAAGATGGAGTCACTGAAGCTTTCTTT.

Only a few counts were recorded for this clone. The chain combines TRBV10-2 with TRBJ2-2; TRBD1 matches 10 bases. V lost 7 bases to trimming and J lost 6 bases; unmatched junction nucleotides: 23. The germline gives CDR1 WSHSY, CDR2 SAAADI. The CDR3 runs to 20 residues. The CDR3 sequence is CASTDRGRTVAGQRAGELFF. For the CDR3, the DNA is TGCGCCAGCACCGACAGGGGGCGCACGGTAGCGGGGCAACGGGCCGGGGAGCTGTTTTTT.

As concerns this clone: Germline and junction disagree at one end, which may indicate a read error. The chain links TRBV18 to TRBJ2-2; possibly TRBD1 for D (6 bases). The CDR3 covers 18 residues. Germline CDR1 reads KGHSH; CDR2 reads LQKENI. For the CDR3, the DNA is TGTGCCAGCTCCCCACAGGCCACAGGGATAGCGAACACCGGGGAGCTGTTTTTT. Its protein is CASSPQATGIANTGELFF.

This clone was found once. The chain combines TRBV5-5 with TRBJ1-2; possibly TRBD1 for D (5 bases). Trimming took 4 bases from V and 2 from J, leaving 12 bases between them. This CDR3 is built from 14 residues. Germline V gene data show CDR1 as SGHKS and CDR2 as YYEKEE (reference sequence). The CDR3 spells CASSPVAGNYGYTF. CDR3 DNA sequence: TGTGCCAGCAGCCCTGTCGCAGGGAACTATGGCTACACCTTC.

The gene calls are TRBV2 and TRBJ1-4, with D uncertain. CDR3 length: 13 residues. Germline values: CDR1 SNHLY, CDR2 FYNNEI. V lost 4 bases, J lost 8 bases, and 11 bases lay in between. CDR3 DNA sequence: TGTGCCAGCAGTGGAGAGGCTCGGGAAAAACTGTTTTTT. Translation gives CASSGEAREKLFF.

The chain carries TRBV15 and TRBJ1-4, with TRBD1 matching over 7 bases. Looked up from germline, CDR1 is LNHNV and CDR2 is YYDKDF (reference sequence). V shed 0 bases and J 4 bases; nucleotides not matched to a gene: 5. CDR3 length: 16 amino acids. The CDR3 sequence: CATSRDGTGDNEKLFF. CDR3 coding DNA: TGTGCCACCAGCAGAGATGGTACAGGGGATAATGAAAAACTGTTTTTT.

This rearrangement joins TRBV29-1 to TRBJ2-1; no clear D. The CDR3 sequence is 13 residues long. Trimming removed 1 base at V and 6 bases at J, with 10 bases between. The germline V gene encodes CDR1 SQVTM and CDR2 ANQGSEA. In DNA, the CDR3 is TGCAGCGTTGAAGTCCAGTCTAGCAATGAGCAGTTCTTC. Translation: CSVEVQSSNEQFF.

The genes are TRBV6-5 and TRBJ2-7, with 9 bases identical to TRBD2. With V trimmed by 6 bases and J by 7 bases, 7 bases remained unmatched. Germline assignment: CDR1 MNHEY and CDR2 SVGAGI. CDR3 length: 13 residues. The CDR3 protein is CASRASGVGEQYF. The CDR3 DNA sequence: TGTGCCAGCAGGGCTAGCGGGGTGGGAGAGCAGTACTTC.

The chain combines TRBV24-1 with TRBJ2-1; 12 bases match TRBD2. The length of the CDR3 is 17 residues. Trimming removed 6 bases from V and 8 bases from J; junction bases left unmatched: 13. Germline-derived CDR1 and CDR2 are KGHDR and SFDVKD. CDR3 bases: TGTGCCACCAGTTCTTCTTTCCCTAGCGGGGGGGGTGATGAGCAGTTCTTC. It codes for CATSSSFPSGGGDEQFF.

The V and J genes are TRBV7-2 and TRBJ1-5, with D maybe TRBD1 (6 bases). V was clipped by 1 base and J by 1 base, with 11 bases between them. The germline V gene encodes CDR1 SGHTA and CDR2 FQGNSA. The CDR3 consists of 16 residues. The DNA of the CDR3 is TGTGCCAGCAGCTTAGGGGGGGGCAGGAGCAATCAGCCCCAGCATTTT. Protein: CASSLGGGRSNQPQHF.

CDR3 bases: TGTGCCAGTAGTATAGGACAGGGAGGAGAGACCCAGTACTTC. Protein: CASSIGQGGETQYF. The chain couples TRBV19 to TRBJ2-5; a weak D match, TRBD1 (7 bases). The CDR3 covers 14 residues. Trimming stripped 1 base from V and 4 bases from J, with 10 bases between. In germline, CDR1 is LNHDA, CDR2 SQIVND (reference sequence).

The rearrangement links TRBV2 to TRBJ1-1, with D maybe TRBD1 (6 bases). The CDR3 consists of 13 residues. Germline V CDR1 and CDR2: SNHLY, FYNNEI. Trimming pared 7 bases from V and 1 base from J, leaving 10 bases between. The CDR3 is CASNADRNTEAFF. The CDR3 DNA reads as TGTGCCAGCAATGCGGACAGGAACACTGAAGCTTTCTTT.

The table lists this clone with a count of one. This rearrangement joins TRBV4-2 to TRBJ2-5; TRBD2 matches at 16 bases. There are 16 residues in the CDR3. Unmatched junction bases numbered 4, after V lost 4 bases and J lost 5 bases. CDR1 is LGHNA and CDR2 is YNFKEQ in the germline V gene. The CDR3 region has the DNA TGTGCCAGCAGCCTGGGACTAGCGGGAGGGCTTGAGACCCAGTACTTC. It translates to CASSLGLAGGLETQYF.

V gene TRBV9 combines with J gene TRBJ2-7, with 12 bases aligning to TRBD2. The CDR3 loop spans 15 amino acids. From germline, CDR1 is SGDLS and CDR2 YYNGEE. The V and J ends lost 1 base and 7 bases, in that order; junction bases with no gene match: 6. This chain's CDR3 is CASSVMSSGREEQYF. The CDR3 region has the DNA TGTGCCAGCAGCGTAATGTCTAGCGGGAGGGAAGAGCAGTACTTC.

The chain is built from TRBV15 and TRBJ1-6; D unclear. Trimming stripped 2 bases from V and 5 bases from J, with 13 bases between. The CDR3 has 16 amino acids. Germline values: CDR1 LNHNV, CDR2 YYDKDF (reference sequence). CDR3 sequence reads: CATSRLLREDNSPLHF. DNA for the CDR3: TGTGCCACCAGCAGACTACTGAGGGAGGATAATTCACCCCTCCACTTT. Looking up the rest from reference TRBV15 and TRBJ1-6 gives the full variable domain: DAMVIQNPRYQVTQFGKPVTLSCSQTLNHNVMYWYQQKSSQAPKLLFHYYDKDFNNEADTPDNFQSRRPNTSFCFLDIRSPGLGDTAMYLCATSRLLREDNSPLHFGNGTRLTVT.

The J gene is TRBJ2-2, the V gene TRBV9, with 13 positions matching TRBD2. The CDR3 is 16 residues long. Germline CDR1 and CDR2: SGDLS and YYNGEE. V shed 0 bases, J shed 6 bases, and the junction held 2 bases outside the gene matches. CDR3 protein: CASSVGTSGGAGELFF. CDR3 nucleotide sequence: TGTGCCAGCAGCGTAGGAACTAGCGGGGGGGCCGGGGAGCTGTTTTTT.

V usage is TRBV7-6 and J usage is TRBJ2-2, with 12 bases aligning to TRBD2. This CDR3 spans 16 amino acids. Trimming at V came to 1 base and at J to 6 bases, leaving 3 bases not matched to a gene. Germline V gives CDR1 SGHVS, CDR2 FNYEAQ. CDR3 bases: TGTGCCAGCAGCTTAGGACTAGCGGGAGTGTCCGGGGAGCTGTTTTTT. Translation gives CASSLGLAGVSGELFF.